The text below deals with one T cell receptor (beta chain). Its target is unknown. The germline gives CDR1 MGHRA, CDR2 YSYEKL. CDR3 length: 17 residues. The V end was cut by 1 base, the J end by 1 base, with 14 bases between. These data come from a study of CD8+ T cells in alopecia areata. For the study at large: Twice a day, 5 to 10 mg of oral tofacitinib was administered to treated patients.

Once RNA had been extracted, it was reverse transcribed into cDNA to act as the sequencing template. Profiling relied on immunoSEQ multiplex PCR, and the TCRdb table lists in-frame clones only, not all of them. The table includes around 14,000 clones, 50% to 70% detected once. Study conclusions and caveats: Sequence data from scalp samples additionally include resident alphabeta T cells of normal skin. Lesional scalp, notably in alopecia totalis/universalis, had clonality above that of normal scalp.

It was from alopecia areata patients that lesional scalp punch biopsies and peripheral blood were collected. This TCR derives from a human donor with alopecia areata. The chain has TRBV4-1 and TRBJ1-5; TRBD1 might be the D (6 bases). Source: skin, taken at week 0. The CDR3 here is CASSQGVQGSSNQPQHF. In nucleotides, the CDR3 is TGCGCCAGCAGCCAAGGGGTGCAGGGGTCAAGCAATCAGCCCCAGCATTTT.